These 23 T cell receptor beta chains share one sample of origin, sequenced in a study of cytomegalovirus exposure and HLA in healthy donors. The PCR contained 60 Vbeta and 13 Jbeta primers. Profiled with immunoSEQ multiplex PCR; TCRdb holds only in-frame clones, not every one. The table records hundreds of thousands of clones, roughly 85% of them present only once. Sequencing used PBMCs. The receptors originated from a girl under 10 years old in good health and CMV-seronegative.

The V and J genes are TRBV7-9 and TRBJ2-7; TRBD1 might be the D (5 bases). V was pared by 1 base and J by 2 bases, with 12 bases between. Germline assignment: CDR1 SEHNR and CDR2 FQNEAQ (reference sequence). The CDR3 length is 15 residues. The CDR3 region has the DNA TGTGCCAGCAGCTTAGAAGGCAGGGCCACCTACGAGCAGTACTTC. Residues: CASSLEGRATYEQYF.

V is TRBV9 and J is TRBJ2-5; D is perhaps TRBD1 (6 bases). There are 16 residues in the CDR3. V was cut by 2 bases and J by 5 bases, with 19 bases left in between. Germline lookup yields CDR1 SGDLS and CDR2 YYNGEE. The CDR3 reads CASSVGSAGGQETQYF. CDR3 nucleotides: TGTGCCAGCAGCGTGGGTTCGGCAGGAGGACAGGAGACCCAGTACTTC.

The V and J genes are TRBV29-1 and TRBJ2-5, with TRBD2 as a possible D gene (5 bases). Trimming took 4 bases from V and 5 from J, leaving 11 bases between them. This CDR3 has 12 residues. Germline values: CDR1 SQVTM, CDR2 ANQGSEA. The CDR3 DNA follows: TGCAGCGTTGGAAACCCGGGGGAGACCCAGTACTTC. This sequence encodes CSVGNPGETQYF. The full variable domain, in which reference TRBV29-1 and TRBJ2-5 provide the parts outside the CDR3, is SAVISQKPSRDICQRGTSLTIQCQVDSQVTMMFWYRQQPGQSLTLIATANQGSEATYESGFVIDKFPISRPNLTFSTLTVSNMSPEDSSIYLCSVGNPGETQYFGPGTRLLVL.

This chain uses TRBV7-9 with TRBJ1-1; 8 nucleotides agree with TRBD1. Germline CDR1 and CDR2: SEHNR and FQNEAQ (reference sequence). The ends lost 0 bases at V and 1 base at J; junction bases unmatched: 7. The CDR3 is made up of 17 amino acids. The CDR3 is CASSLARSGGANTEAFF. The CDR3 DNA sequence: TGTGCCAGCAGCTTAGCGCGGTCAGGGGGCGCGAACACTGAAGCTTTCTTT.

The chain couples TRBV19 to TRBJ1-5; 7 bases match TRBD1. Germline trimming cut 4 bases from V and 1 base from J; bases unmatched to any gene: 1. Germline CDR1 is LNHDA and CDR2 is SQIVND (reference sequence). This CDR3 spans 14 amino acids. The CDR3 coding sequence is TGTGCCAGTAGTACAGGGGGGAGCAATCAGCCCCAGCATTTT. Translation: CASSTGGSNQPQHF.

The chain combines TRBV18 with TRBJ2-5, with 14 bases lining up with TRBD2. This CDR3 comprises 17 residues. Germline V gene data show CDR1 as KGHSH and CDR2 as LQKENI. Trimming removed 1 base from V and 5 bases from J; junction bases left unmatched: 6. CDR3 nucleotide sequence: TGTGCCAGCTCACCACGGGGACTAGCGGGAGTAAGGGAGACCCAGTACTTC. This encodes CASSPRGLAGVRETQYF.

This clone was counted a single time. The rearrangement uses TRBV19 and TRBJ1-1; tentative D call: TRBD1 (5 bases). The CDR3 runs 14 residues. Germline CDR1 is LNHDA and CDR2 is SQIVND (reference sequence). V lost 2 bases to trimming and J lost 4 bases, with 11 bases between them. In DNA form, the CDR3 reads TGTGCCAGTAGTATAAATGGGGCTAGCACTGAAGCTTTCTTT. Its translation is CASSINGASTEAFF. The whole variable domain, filled in from reference TRBV19 and TRBJ1-1, reads DGGITQSPKYLFRKEGQNVTLSCEQNLNHDAMYWYRQDPGQGLRLIYYSQIVNDFQKGDIAEGYSVSREKKESFPLTVTSAQKNPTAFYLCASSINGASTEAFFGQGTRLTVV.

The chain recombines TRBV7-8 with TRBJ1-4; perhaps TRBD1 as D (5 bases). The CDR3 extends over 16 amino acids. In germline, CDR1 is SGHVS, CDR2 FQNEAQ. V was shortened by 1 base and J by 2 bases, with 11 bases between the two germline ends. The chain's CDR3 is CASSLGRVGTNEKLFF. The CDR3 nucleotides are TGTGCCAGCAGCTTAGGCAGGGTTGGGACTAATGAAAAACTGTTTTTT. Variable domain in full (rest from reference TRBV7-8 and TRBJ1-4): GAGVSQSPRYKVAKRGQDVALRCDPISGHVSLFWYQQALGQGPEFLTYFQNEAQLDKSGLPSDRFFAERPEGSVSTLKIQRTQQEDSAVYLCASSLGRVGTNEKLFFGSGTQLSVL.

Worth noting for this clone: The CDR3 ends on some other residue instead of the conserved phenylalanine or tryptophan, so this is likely a read error. V is TRBV9 and J is TRBJ1-2; D possibly corresponds to TRBD1 (6 bases). Trimming left V 1 base short and J 5 bases short, with 21 bases between. Germline V gene data show CDR1 as SGDLS and CDR2 as YYNGEE. The CDR3 has 17 residues. The CDR3 DNA is TGTGCCAGCAGCGTAAATCTCGGGAGGACAGAATATTATGGCTACACCTCC. Its translation is CASSVNLGRTEYYGYTS.

The rearrangement joins TRBV19 to TRBJ2-6; D is unresolved. CDR1 and CDR2 (germline): LNHDA, SQIVND (reference sequence). V was pared by 7 bases and J by 0 bases, with 7 bases between. The length of the CDR3 is 14 residues. DNA for the CDR3: TGTGCCAGTAATGTCTACTCTGGGGCCAACGTCCTGACTTTC. It encodes CASNVYSGANVLTF.

The V call is TRBV7-2, the J call TRBJ2-2; D is unclear. Germline CDR1 reads SGHTA; CDR2 reads FQGNSA. This CDR3 is 11 amino acids long. The V gene lost 5 bases and the J gene lost 5 bases, with 3 bases spanning the gap. DNA of the CDR3: TGTGCCAGCAGCCGTACCGGGGAGCTGTTTTTT. As protein: CASSRTGELFF.

The rearrangement uses TRBV27 and TRBJ2-3, with D possibly being TRBD1 (6 bases). V was trimmed by 3 bases and J by 6 bases, leaving 10 bases between them. This CDR3 has 13 residues. Germline assignment: CDR1 MNHEY and CDR2 SMNVEV (reference sequence). The CDR3 DNA follows: TGTGCCAGCAGTTTCCGCACAGGGGATACGCAGTATTTT. It is translated as CASSFRTGDTQYF.

The chain uses TRBV2 and TRBJ2-7; 10 positions match TRBD2. This CDR3 is built from 16 residues. Germline V lookup: CDR1 SNHLY, CDR2 FYNNEI. J gave up 5 bases and V 6 bases, and 13 bases lay outside the gene matches. The CDR3, as DNA: TGTGCCAGCAGACCCGACCCCGGGACTAGCGCTAACGAGCAGTACTTC. Translation gives CASRPDPGTSANEQYF.

A few counts support this clone. Other DNA sequences of this sample code for an identical CDR3. The V gene is TRBV30, the J gene TRBJ1-1, with a weak D call TRBD1 (5 bases). Trimming left V 0 bases short and J 4 bases short, with 9 bases between. Germline CDR1 reads GTSNPN; CDR2 reads SVGIG (reference sequence). CDR3 size: 13 residues. CDR3 nucleotides: TGTGCCTGGAGTGTATTGGGGGGCACTGAAGCTTTCTTT. This sequence encodes CAWSVLGGTEAFF.

The J gene is TRBJ1-1, the V gene TRBV6-5; 9 bases align to TRBD1. The CDR3 spans 13 residues. The germline gives CDR1 MNHEY, CDR2 SVGAGI. The trim removed 10 bases at V and 5 bases at J, leaving 8 bases unmatched. The CDR3 DNA is TGTGCCACCGGACAGGGGCGGGAGACTGAAGCTTTCTTT. This codes for CATGQGRETEAFF.

The chain carries TRBV12-5 and TRBJ1-2; tentative D call: TRBD1 (5 bases). Per germline, CDR1 LGHNT and CDR2 FRNRAP. This CDR3 contains 12 residues. The ends were cut back, 1 base at V and 7 bases at J, with 7 bases in the middle. The CDR3 region has the DNA TGTGCTAGTGGTTTGGGGCAGGGTGGCTACACCTTC. Its protein is CASGLGQGGYTF.

The V call is TRBV2, the J call TRBJ2-5, with D perhaps matching TRBD2 (5 bases). The CDR3 is 15 amino acids. V shed 2 bases and J shed 0 bases, with 10 bases lying between them. Germline V gene lookup returns CDR1 SNHLY and CDR2 FYNNEI. The CDR3: CASSELGGNQETQYF. CDR3 in DNA: TGTGCCAGCAGTGAACTCGGAGGTAACCAAGAGACCCAGTACTTC.

The V call is TRBV7-2, the J call TRBJ1-5; no clear D gene. CDR3 length equals 16 residues. Germline loops: CDR1 SGHTA, CDR2 FQGNSA. With 2 bases removed from V and 0 bases from J, the gap between germline ends came to 11 bases. This CDR3 is CASSLRDGVSNQPQHF. The DNA for the CDR3 is TGTGCCAGCAGCTTACGCGACGGGGTTAGCAATCAGCCCCAGCATTTT. Supplemented by reference TRBV7-2 and TRBJ1-5, the full variable domain reads GAGVSQSPSNKVTEKGKDVELRCDPISGHTALYWYRQSLGQGLEFLIYFQGNSAPDKSGLPSDRFSAERTGGSVSTLTIQRTQQEDSAVYLCASSLRDGVSNQPQHFGDGTRLSIL.

This clone occurred once. The rearrangement uses TRBV9 and TRBJ2-3; no reliable D call. The CDR3 runs to 16 residues. V was trimmed by 4 bases and J by 2 bases, leaving 17 bases between them. Germline assignment: CDR1 SGDLS and CDR2 YYNGEE. CDR3 amino acids: CASSPRRSSLTDTQYF. DNA of the CDR3: TGTGCCAGCAGCCCTCGTCGGAGTAGTCTCACAGATACGCAGTATTTT.

Details on this clone: A read error may produce the germline difference seen at one junction end. The chain joins TRBV7-9 to TRBJ2-3; 13 positions agree with TRBD2. The CDR3 length is 16 residues. CDR1 and CDR2 (germline): SEHNR, FQNEAQ (reference sequence). The CDR3 DNA reads TGTTCCAGCACCGGGACTAGCGGGGCCCGCACAGATACGCAGTATTTT. The encoded protein is CSSTGTSGARTDTQYF.

The genes are TRBV4-1 and TRBJ1-5; D is unclear. Trimming stripped 1 base from V and 0 bases from J, with 16 bases between. This CDR3 is 18 amino acids long. Germline CDR1 MGHRA, CDR2 YSYEKL. CDR3 nucleotide sequence: TGCGCCAGCAGCCAAGGTCTATCCGGGATAAATAGCAATCAGCCCCAGCATTTT. Protein: CASSQGLSGINSNQPQHF.

This rearrangement joins TRBV27 to TRBJ2-7; 10 bases match TRBD2. Trimming took 6 bases from V and 1 from J; bases not matched to a gene: 3. Germline values: CDR1 MNHEY, CDR2 SMNVEV (reference sequence). The CDR3 covers 14 residues. The CDR3 sequence: CASRDSGGSYEQYF. The CDR3, as DNA: TGTGCCAGCAGAGATAGCGGGGGGTCCTACGAGCAGTACTTC.

V usage is TRBV30 and J usage is TRBJ1-2; 8 bases agree with TRBD1. Germline V lookup: CDR1 GTSNPN, CDR2 SVGIG (reference sequence). V shed 2 bases and J 3 bases; nucleotides not matched to a gene: 5. CDR3 length: 14 amino acids. The CDR3 nucleotides are TGTGCCTGGAGTAGACAGGGGAGCTACTATGGCTACACCTTC. As protein: CAWSRQGSYYGYTF.